This TCR beta chain originates from a study of response to subunit inactivated influenza vaccine. Findings and caveats of the study: Only a handful of new T cells, the authors suggested, are recruited with each seasonal influenza vaccination.

A single record per CDR3 protein comes from TCRdb applying MiXCR to the RT-PCR reads. The table lists about 520,000 distinct CDR3 sequences, approximately 7.7% of them singletons. There are 12 residues in the CDR3. Trimming cost V 2 bases and J 3 bases, with 5 bases left between them. CDR1 is LGHDT and CDR2 is YNNKEL in the germline V gene (reference sequence). On this clonotype: Its specificity is unknown.

This TCR was recovered from a man aged 45 to 70 who received an inactivated influenza vaccine. Specimen: PBMCs from blood, collected less than 30 months after vaccination. This rearrangement joins TRBV3-1 to TRBJ2-7; unclear D gene. The CDR3 DNA is TGTGCCAGCAGCCAACTCAGCTACGAGCAGTACTTC. It codes for CASSQLSYEQYF.